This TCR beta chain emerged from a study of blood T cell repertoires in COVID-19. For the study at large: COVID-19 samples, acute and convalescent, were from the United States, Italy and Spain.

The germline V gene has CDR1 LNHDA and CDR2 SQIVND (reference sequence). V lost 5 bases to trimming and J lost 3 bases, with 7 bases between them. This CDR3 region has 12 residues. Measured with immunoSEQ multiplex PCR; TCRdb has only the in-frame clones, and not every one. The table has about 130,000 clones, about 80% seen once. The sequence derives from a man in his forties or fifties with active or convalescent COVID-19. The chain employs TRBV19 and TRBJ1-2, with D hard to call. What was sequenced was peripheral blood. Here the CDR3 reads CASSPGDYGYTF. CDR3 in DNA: TGTGCCAGTAGTCCGGGTGACTATGGCTACACCTTC.